This is a list of T cell receptor beta chains from one sample in a study of blood T cell repertoires in COVID-19. Here immunoSEQ multiplex PCR was the method, and the copy in TCRdb shows in-frame clones only, minus some. The top ten hold approximately 4% of the sample, which has about 190,000 clones, more than 75% seen once. Sequencing was performed on peripheral blood. These receptors all stem from a human donor in a cohort sampled during active COVID-19. The CDR3 runs from the conserved cysteine through the conserved F or W.

TRBJ2-2,TRBV7-2,CASSLAATSSGELFF
TRBJ2-2,TRBV29-1,CSPRTGCYFHTGELFF
TRBJ2-7,TRBV4-3,CASSPTPGAGVGYEQYF
TRBJ1-6,TRBV28,CASGPRQDSPLHF
TRBJ2-3,TRBV7-9,CASSLGQGISTDTQYF
TRBJ2-1,TRBV24-1,CATTGTSGDSYNEQFF
TRBJ2-6,TRBV5-1,CASSLAGSGANVLTF
TRBJ2-5,TRBV12-3/TRBV12-4,CASSATGVWTQYF
TRBJ2-1,TRBV7-2,CASSSSVRSYNEQFF
TRBJ2-1,TRBV20-1,CSARSLNEQFF
TRBJ2-3,TRBV3-1/TRBV3-2,CASSSGGITDTQYF